Listed here is a single T cell receptor (beta chain). Its matching antigen is unknown. The sample is drawn from a study of T cells after posttransplantation cyclophosphamide. Busulfan-fludarabine conditioning, marrow transplant, and cyclophosphamide on days +3 and +4 were administered. The repertoire was sequenced with immunoSEQ multiplex PCR; TCRdb's copy has only in-frame clones and lacks some. Found here are tens of thousands of clones, roughly nine tenths of them singletons; the top ten hold around 10%. Study observations and caveats: Blood and skin or GI T cell repertoires showed limited TRB overlap. Recipient CMV seropositivity and CMV reactivation strongly tracked TRB clonality.

The origin of this receptor is a female patient in her 30s who received an allogeneic stem cell transplant from an unrelated donor, was CMV-positive, and had no GVHD. Some of these T cells may belong to the graft donor. The starting material was PBMCs, obtained after allogeneic stem cell transplant with posttransplant cyclophosphamide.

The CDR3: CASRKGGDAGAFF. The DNA for the CDR3 is TGTGCCAGCAGAAAGGGAGGAGACGCGGGAGCTTTCTTT. The chain couples TRBV6-1 to TRBJ1-1; D is uncertain. This CDR3 is built from 13 residues. Germline CDR1 reads MNHNS; CDR2 reads SASEGT. V was pared by 6 bases and J by 10 bases, with 18 bases between.